One sample yielded the 12 T cell receptor beta chains listed below, sequenced in a study of graft-versus-host responses after intestinal transplantation. Profiled with immunoSEQ multiplex PCR; TCRdb holds only in-frame clones, not every one. This sample has under 95,000 clones, with approximately 90% found just once. Their antigens remain unidentified. The sample in question was unstimulated CD4+ T cells sorted from spleen or lymph node cells, obtained before transplant. The receptors shown here come from a human donor who was the organ donor for an intestinal transplant.

The chain is built from TRBV7-2 and TRBJ2-6; no definite D call. In germline, CDR1 is SGHTA, CDR2 FQGNSA. This CDR3 has 15 amino acids. Trimming shortened V by 0 bases and J by 2 bases, and 5 bases separated the two germline ends. The CDR3 nucleotides are TGTGCCAGCAGCTTAGCGGCCACTGGGGCCAACGTCCTGACTTTC. Encoded protein: CASSLAATGANVLTF.

This clone turned up a few times. This chain links TRBV5-1 with TRBJ2-3; 10 bases fit TRBD1. V shed 4 bases and J 7 bases; nucleotides not matched to a gene: 9. The CDR3 has 15 amino acids. Germline CDR1 SGHRS, CDR2 YFSETQ. CDR3 in amino acids: CASSTRDRGAYTQYF. The CDR3 DNA sequence: TGCGCCAGCAGCACCCGGGACAGGGGAGCATATACGCAGTATTTT. Full variable domain (missing parts from reference TRBV5-1 and TRBJ2-3): KAGVTQTPRYLIKTRGQQVTLSCSPISGHRSVSWYQQTPGQGLQFLFEYFSETQRNKGNFPGRFSGRQFSNSRSEMNVSTLELGDSALYLCASSTRDRGAYTQYFGPGTRLTVL.

This sequence joins TRBV2 and TRBJ2-1; a possible D gene is TRBD2 (5 bases). This CDR3 contains 15 residues. Germline lookup yields CDR1 SNHLY and CDR2 FYNNEI. V shed 2 bases and J shed 6 bases, with 14 bases lying between them. DNA for the CDR3: TGTGCCAGCAGTGAATTTCGGGGAGCGGCCAATGAGCAGTTCTTC. Residues: CASSEFRGAANEQFF.

The rearrangement joins TRBV10-3 to TRBJ2-5; the D is unclear. CDR3 length: 11 amino acids. Germline V gene lookup returns CDR1 ENHRY and CDR2 SYGVKD. The V gene lost 3 bases and the J gene lost 3 bases, with 2 bases spanning the gap. The CDR3 here is CAISDEETQYF. For the CDR3, the DNA is TGTGCCATCAGTGACGAAGAGACCCAGTACTTC.

The chain uses TRBV2 and TRBJ2-5; D unresolved. This CDR3 spans 12 amino acids. Germline CDR1 is SNHLY and CDR2 is FYNNEI. The V gene lost 7 bases and the J gene lost 4 bases, with 10 bases spanning the gap. CDR3 in DNA: TGTGCCAGCACTACTCTAACAGAGACCCAGTACTTC. Translated: CASTTLTETQYF.

This chain's CDR3 is CASRSGLAGNEQFF. The CDR3 coding sequence is TGTGCCAGCCGATCGGGACTAGCGGGAAATGAGCAGTTCTTC. The genes are TRBV11-2 and TRBJ2-1, with 13 bases identical to TRBD2. This CDR3 comprises 14 residues. In germline, CDR1 is SGHAT, CDR2 FQNNGV. With V trimmed by 8 bases and J by 7 bases, 5 bases remained unmatched. Filled out from reference TRBV11-2 and TRBJ2-1, the complete variable domain reads EAGVAQSPRYKIIEKRQSVAFWCNPISGHATLYWYQQILGQGPKLLIQFQNNGVVDDSQLPKDRFSAERLKGVDSTLKIQPAKLEDSAVYLCASRSGLAGNEQFFGPGTRLTVL.

The chain is built from TRBV27 and TRBJ2-3; possible D gene TRBD1, 6 bases. Germline loops: CDR1 MNHEY, CDR2 SMNVEV (reference sequence). This CDR3 has 13 amino acids. Trimming stripped 8 bases from V and 4 bases from J, with 13 bases between. This CDR3 reads CASGLQGPDTQYF. CDR3 DNA sequence: TGTGCCAGCGGATTACAGGGACCAGATACGCAGTATTTT.

The genes are TRBV5-6 and TRBJ1-1; D ambiguous. Germline V gives CDR1 SGHDT, CDR2 YYEEEE. The CDR3 has 15 amino acids. V lost 2 bases and J lost 0, with 11 bases in between. Written as DNA, the CDR3 is TGTGCCAGCAGCTTTAGAGACTACATGAACACTGAAGCTTTCTTT. It is translated as CASSFRDYMNTEAFF.

The rearrangement joins TRBV27 to TRBJ2-2; D is ambiguous. Trimming shortened V by 1 base and J by 3 bases, and 12 bases separated the two germline ends. Germline V gene lookup returns CDR1 MNHEY and CDR2 SMNVEV (reference sequence). The CDR3 is made up of 16 amino acids. CDR3 in DNA: TGTGCCAGCAGTTTATTCGCCGTTCGGGACACCGGGGAGCTGTTTTTT. It encodes CASSLFAVRDTGELFF.

The chain is built from TRBV5-4 and TRBJ1-5; TRBD1 agrees at 9 bases. CDR3 length: 14 amino acids. The J segment lost 9 bases and the V segment lost 4 bases, leaving 8 bases of the junction unmatched. Germline lookup yields CDR1 SGHNT and CDR2 YYREEE (reference sequence). CDR3 residues: CASSVGTGMGPQHF. CDR3 sequence (DNA): TGTGCCAGCAGCGTGGGGACAGGGATGGGGCCCCAGCATTTT. The complete variable domain, with remaining parts taken from reference TRBV5-4 and TRBJ1-5, reads ETGVTQSPTHLIKTRGQQVTLRCSSQSGHNTVSWYQQALGQGPQFIFQYYREEENGRGNFPPRFSGLQFPNYSSELNVNALELDDSALYLCASSVGTGMGPQHFGDGTRLSIL.

The genes are TRBV6-6 and TRBJ1-2, with unresolved D. The V and J ends lost 3 bases and 6 bases respectively, with 11 bases between them. CDR1 and CDR2 (germline): MNHNY, SVGAGI (reference sequence). The CDR3 has 13 residues. The DNA of the CDR3 is TGTGCCAGCAGTTATCTGGGGAGGAATGGCTACACCTTC. It yields the protein CASSYLGRNGYTF.

V is TRBV5-4 and J is TRBJ1-2, with D possibly being TRBD1 (5 bases). Germline CDR1 and CDR2: SGHNT and YYREEE (reference sequence). The CDR3 is 11 amino acids. The V end was cut by 2 bases, the J end by 10 bases, with 9 bases between. In nucleotides, the CDR3 is TGTGCCAGCAGCTTTGGAGGGGACTACACCTTC. This gives the protein CASSFGGDYTF.